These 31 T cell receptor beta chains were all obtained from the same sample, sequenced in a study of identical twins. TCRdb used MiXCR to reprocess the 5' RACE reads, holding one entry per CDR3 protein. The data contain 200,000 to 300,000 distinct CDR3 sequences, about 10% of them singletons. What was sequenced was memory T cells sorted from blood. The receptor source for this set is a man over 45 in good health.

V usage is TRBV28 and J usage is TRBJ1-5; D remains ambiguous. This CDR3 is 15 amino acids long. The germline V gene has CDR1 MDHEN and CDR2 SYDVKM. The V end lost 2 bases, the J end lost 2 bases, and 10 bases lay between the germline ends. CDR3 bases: TGTGCCAGCAGTTTACCAGACCGTCGCAATCAGCCCCAGCATTTT. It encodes CASSLPDRRNQPQHF.

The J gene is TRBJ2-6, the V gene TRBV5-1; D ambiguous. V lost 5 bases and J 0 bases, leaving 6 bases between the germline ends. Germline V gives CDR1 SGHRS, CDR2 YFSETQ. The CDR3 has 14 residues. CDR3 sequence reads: CASSDISGANVLTF. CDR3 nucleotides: TGCGCCAGCAGTGATATCTCTGGGGCCAACGTCCTGACTTTC.

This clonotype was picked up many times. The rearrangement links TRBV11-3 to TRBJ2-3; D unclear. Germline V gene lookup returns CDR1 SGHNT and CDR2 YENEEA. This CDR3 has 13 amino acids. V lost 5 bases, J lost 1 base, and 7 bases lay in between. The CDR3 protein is CASSPYGTDTQYF. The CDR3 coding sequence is TGTGCCAGCAGCCCGTATGGCACAGATACGCAGTATTTT.

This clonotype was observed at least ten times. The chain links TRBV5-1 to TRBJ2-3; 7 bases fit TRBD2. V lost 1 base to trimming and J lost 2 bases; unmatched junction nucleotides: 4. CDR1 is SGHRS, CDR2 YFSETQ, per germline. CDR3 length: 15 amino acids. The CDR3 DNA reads TGCGCCAGCAGCTTGTATCTAGCGGCCACAGATACGCAGTATTTT. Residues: CASSLYLAATDTQYF.

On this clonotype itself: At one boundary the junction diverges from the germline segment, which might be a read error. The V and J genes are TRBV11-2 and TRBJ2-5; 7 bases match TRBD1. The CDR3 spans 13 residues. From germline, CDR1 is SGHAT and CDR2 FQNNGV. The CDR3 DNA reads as TGTACCAGCAGCTTAGACAGGGTAAAGACCCAGTACTTC. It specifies CTSSLDRVKTQYF. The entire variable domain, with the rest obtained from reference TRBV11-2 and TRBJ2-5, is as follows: EAGVAQSPRYKIIEKRQSVAFWCNPISGHATLYWYQQILGQGPKLLIQFQNNGVVDDSQLPKDRFSAERLKGVDSTLKIQPAKLEDSAVYLCTSSLDRVKTQYFGPGTRLLVL.

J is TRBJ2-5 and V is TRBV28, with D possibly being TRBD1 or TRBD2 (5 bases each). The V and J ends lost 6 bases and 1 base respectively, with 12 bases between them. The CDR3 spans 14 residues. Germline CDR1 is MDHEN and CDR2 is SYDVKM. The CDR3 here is CASRGGGTQETQYF. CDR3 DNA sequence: TGTGCCAGCAGGGGCGGTGGGACCCAAGAGACCCAGTACTTC.

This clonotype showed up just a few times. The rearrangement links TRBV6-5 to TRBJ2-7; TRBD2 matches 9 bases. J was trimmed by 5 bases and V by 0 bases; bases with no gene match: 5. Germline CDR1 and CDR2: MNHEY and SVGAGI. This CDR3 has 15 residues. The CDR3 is CASSYSAGGRDEQYF. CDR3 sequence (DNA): TGTGCCAGCAGTTACTCGGCGGGGGGGAGGGACGAGCAGTACTTC.

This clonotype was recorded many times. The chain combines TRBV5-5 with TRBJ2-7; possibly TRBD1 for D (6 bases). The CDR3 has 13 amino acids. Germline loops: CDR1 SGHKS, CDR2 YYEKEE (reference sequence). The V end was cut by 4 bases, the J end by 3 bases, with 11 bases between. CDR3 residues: CASSLGQIYEQYF. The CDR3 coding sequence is TGTGCCAGCAGCCTAGGACAGATCTACGAGCAGTACTTC.

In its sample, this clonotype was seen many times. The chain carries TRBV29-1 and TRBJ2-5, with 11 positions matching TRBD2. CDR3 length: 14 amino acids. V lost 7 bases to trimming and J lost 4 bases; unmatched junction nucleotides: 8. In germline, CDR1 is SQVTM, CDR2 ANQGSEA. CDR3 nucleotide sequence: TGCAGCGCCGGACTAACTAGCGGGAGAGAGACCCAGTACTTC. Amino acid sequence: CSAGLTSGRETQYF.

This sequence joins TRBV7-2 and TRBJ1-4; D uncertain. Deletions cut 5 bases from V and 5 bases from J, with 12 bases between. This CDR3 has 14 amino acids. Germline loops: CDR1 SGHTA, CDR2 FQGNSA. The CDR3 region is CASSPPGANEKLFF. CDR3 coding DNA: TGTGCCAGCAGCCCCCCGGGAGCCAATGAAAAACTGTTTTTT.

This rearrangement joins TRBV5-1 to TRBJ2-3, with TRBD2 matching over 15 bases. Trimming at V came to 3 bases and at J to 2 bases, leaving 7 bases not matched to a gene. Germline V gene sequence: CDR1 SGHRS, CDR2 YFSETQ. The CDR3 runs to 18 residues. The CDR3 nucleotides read TGCGCCAGCAGCTCCGGGACTAGCGGGGGGAAGCTCACAGATACGCAGTATTTT. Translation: CASSSGTSGGKLTDTQYF.

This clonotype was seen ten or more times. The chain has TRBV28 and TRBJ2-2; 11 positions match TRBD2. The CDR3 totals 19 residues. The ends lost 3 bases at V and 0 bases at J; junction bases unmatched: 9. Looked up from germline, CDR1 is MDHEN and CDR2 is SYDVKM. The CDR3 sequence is CASSFPTSGATTNTGELFF. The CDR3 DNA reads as TGTGCCAGCAGTTTCCCGACTAGCGGGGCCACTACGAACACCGGGGAGCTGTTTTTT.

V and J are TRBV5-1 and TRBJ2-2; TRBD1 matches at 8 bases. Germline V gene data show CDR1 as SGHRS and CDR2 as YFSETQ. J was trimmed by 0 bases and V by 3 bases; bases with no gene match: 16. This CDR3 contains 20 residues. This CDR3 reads CASSSLPARPGQANTGELFF. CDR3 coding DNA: TGCGCCAGCAGCTCCTTACCTGCGCGACCGGGACAGGCGAACACCGGGGAGCTGTTTTTT. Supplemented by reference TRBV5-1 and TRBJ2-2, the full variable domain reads KAGVTQTPRYLIKTRGQQVTLSCSPISGHRSVSWYQQTPGQGLQFLFEYFSETQRNKGNFPGRFSGRQFSNSRSEMNVSTLELGDSALYLCASSSLPARPGQANTGELFFGEGSRLTVL.

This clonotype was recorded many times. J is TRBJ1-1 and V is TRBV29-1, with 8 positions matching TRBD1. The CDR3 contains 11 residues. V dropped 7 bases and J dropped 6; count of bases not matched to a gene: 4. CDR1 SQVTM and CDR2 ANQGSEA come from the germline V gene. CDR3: CSGQGRAEAFF. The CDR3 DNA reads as TGCAGCGGACAGGGGAGAGCTGAAGCTTTCTTT.

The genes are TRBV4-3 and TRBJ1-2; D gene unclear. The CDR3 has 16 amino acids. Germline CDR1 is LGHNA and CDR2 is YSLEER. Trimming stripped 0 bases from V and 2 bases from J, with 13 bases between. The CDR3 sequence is CASSQEVLSLNYGYTF. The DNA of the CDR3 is TGCGCCAGCAGCCAAGAGGTTCTTTCGCTAAACTATGGCTACACCTTC.

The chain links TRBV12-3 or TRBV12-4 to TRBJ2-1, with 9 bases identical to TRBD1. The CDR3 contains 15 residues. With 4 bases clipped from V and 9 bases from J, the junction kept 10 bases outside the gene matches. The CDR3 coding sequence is TGTGCCAGCAGTTCCACCGCGGGACAGGGCGGTGAGCAGTTCTTC. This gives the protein CASSSTAGQGGEQFF.

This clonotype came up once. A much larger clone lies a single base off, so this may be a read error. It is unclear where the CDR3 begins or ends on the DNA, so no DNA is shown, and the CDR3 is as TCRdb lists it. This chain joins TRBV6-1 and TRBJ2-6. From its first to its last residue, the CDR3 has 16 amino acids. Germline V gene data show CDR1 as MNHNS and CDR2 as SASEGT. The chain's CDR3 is CASSKEVGTGANVLIF.

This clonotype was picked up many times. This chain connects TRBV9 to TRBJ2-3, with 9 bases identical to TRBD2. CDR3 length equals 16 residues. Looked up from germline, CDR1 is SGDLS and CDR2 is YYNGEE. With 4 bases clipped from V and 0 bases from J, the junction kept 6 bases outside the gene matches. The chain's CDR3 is CASSIGTSSSTDTQYF. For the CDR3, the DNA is TGTGCCAGCAGCATCGGGACTAGCAGTAGCACAGATACGCAGTATTTT.

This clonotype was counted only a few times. The CDR3 DNA reads TGTGCCAGCTCACCAGTCCTTATGGCCTACAATGAGCAGTTCTTC. Residues: CASSPVLMAYNEQFF. This chain joins TRBV18 and TRBJ2-1; D unclear. The CDR3 is 15 residues long. Germline values: CDR1 KGHSH, CDR2 LQKENI. With 2 bases removed from V and 2 bases from J, the gap between germline ends came to 10 bases.

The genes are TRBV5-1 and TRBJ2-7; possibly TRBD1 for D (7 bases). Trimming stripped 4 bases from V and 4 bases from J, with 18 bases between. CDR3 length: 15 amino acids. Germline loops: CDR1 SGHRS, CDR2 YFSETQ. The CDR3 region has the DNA TGCGCCAGCAGCGCACAGGGGAAGGGGACTTACGAGCAGTACTTC. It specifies CASSAQGKGTYEQYF.

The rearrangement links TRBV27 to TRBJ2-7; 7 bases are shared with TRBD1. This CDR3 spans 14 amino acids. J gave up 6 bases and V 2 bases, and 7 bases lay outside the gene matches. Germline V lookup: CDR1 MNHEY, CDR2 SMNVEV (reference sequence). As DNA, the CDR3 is TGTGCCAGCAGTTTAGGCGACAGGGTAGCCGAGCAGTACTTC. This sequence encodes CASSLGDRVAEQYF.

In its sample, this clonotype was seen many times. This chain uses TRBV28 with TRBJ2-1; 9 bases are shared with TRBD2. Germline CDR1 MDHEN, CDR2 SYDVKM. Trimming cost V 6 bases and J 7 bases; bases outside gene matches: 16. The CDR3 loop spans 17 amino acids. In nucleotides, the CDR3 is TGTGCCAGCAGCCCCAGCTCGGGGCGGGAGGGCCGGAATGAGCAGTTCTTC. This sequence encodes CASSPSSGREGRNEQFF.

The CDR3 loop reads CASSLEQSNQPQHF. CDR3 nucleotide sequence: TGTGCCAGCAGCTTGGAACAAAGCAATCAGCCCCAGCATTTT. The rearrangement links TRBV5-5 to TRBJ1-5; D not certain. The CDR3 loop spans 14 amino acids. CDR1 and CDR2 from the germline V gene are SGHKS and YYEKEE (reference sequence). The V end lost 0 bases, the J end lost 1 base, and 5 bases lay between the germline ends.

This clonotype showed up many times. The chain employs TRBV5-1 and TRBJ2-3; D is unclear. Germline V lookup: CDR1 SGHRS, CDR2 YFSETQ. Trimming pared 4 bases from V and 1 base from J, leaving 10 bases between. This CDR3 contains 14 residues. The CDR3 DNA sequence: TGCGCCAGCAGCGTCAGGACCGGCACAGATACGCAGTATTTT. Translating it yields CASSVRTGTDTQYF.

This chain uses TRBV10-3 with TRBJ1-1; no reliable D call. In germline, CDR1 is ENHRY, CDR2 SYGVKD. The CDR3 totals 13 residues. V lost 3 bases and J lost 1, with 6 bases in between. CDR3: CAISDPQNTEAFF. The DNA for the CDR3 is TGTGCCATCAGTGATCCACAGAACACTGAAGCTTTCTTT.

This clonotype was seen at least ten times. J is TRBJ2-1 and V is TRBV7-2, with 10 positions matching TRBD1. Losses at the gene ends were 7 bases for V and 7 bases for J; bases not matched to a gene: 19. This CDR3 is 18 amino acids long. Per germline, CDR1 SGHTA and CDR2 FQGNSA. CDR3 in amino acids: CASTLGRSRDRGANEQFF. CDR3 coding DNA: TGTGCCAGCACCCTAGGGCGGAGTAGGGACAGGGGTGCAAATGAGCAGTTCTTC.

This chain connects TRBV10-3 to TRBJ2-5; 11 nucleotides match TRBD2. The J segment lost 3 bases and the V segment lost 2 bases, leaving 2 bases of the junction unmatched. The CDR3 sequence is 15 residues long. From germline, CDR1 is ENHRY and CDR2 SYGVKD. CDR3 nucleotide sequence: TGTGCCATCAGTGAGACTAGCGGGAGTGAAGAGACCCAGTACTTC. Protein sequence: CAISETSGSEETQYF.

This CDR3 is CASSFGATRGYEQYF. The CDR3 region has the DNA TGTGCCAGCAGCTTCGGCGCGACCAGAGGGTACGAGCAGTACTTC. The rearrangement joins TRBV7-9 to TRBJ2-7; D is perhaps TRBD2 (5 bases). V gave up 3 bases and J gave up 4 bases, with 16 bases separating them. Germline V CDR1 and CDR2: SEHNR, FQNEAQ (reference sequence). This CDR3 is built from 15 residues.

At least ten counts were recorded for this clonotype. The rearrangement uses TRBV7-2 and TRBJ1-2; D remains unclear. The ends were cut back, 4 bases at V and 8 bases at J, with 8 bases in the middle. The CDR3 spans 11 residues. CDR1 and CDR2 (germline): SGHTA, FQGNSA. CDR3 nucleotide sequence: TGTGCCAGCAGCTCCCTTTGGGGCTACACCTTC. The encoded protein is CASSSLWGYTF.

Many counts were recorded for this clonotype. The CDR3 nucleotides are TGTGCCAGCAGGCCCCGCGGTGCAGATACGCAGTATTTT. This sequence encodes CASRPRGADTQYF. The chain uses TRBV11-1 and TRBJ2-3; D not resolved. CDR3 size: 13 residues. Germline lookup yields CDR1 SGHAT and CDR2 FQDESV (reference sequence). With 6 bases removed from V and 4 bases from J, the gap between germline ends came to 11 bases.

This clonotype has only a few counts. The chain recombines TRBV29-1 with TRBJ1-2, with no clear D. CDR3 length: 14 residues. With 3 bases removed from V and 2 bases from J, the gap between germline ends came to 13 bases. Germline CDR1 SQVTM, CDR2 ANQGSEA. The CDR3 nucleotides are TGCAGCGTTGAGGTCCCCCCGTTCAACTATGGCTACACCTTC. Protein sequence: CSVEVPPFNYGYTF. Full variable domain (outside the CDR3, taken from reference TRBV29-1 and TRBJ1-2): SAVISQKPSRDICQRGTSLTIQCQVDSQVTMMFWYRQQPGQSLTLIATANQGSEATYESGFVIDKFPISRPNLTFSTLTVSNMSPEDSSIYLCSVEVPPFNYGYTFGSGTRLTVV.